Listed below are T cell receptor beta chains from one sample, sequenced in a study of cytomegalovirus exposure and HLA in healthy donors. Method: immunoSEQ multiplex PCR; TCRdb's copy keeps in-frame clones and lacks some. The repertoire holds 150,000 to 200,000 clones, roughly 80% seen once, with about 5% in the top ten. The material sequenced was PBMCs. Every receptor here comes from a woman in her forties or fifties in good health and CMV-seropositive. Both conserved end residues are part of each CDR3. D genes are given only for firm matches. The size of a clone is reported for some rows only, either as once, few or many, or as a class for expanded clones.

clone size	CDR3 length	J gene	V gene	D gene	CDR3 protein	CDR3 DNA
.	16	TRBJ1-4	TRBV5-1	.	CASSSGQNHANEKLFF	TGCGCCAGCAGCTCCGGACAGAACCATGCTAATGAAAAACTGTTTTTT
once	15	TRBJ2-1	TRBV7-2	.	CASSLYSGFYNEQFF	TGTGCCAGCAGCTTGTATAGCGGATTTTACAATGAGCAGTTCTTC
.	18	TRBJ1-1	TRBV18	.	CASSLRQYLSSMNTEAFF	TGTGCCAGCTCACTAAGACAGTACCTTTCCTCCATGAACACTGAAGCTTTCTTT
.	14	TRBJ2-3	TRBV6-5	.	CASRTGWVADTQYF	TGTGCCAGCAGAACAGGGTGGGTCGCAGATACGCAGTATTTT
.	14	TRBJ2-2	TRBV29-1	.	CSALGGYNTGELFF	TGCAGCGCCCTTGGGGGCTACAACACCGGGGAGCTGTTTTTT
.	21	TRBJ1-1	TRBV7-3	.	CASSLAGQGTAWGGQGTEAFF	TGTGCCAGCAGCTTAGCAGGGCAGGGGACGGCCTGGGGGGGCCAGGGCACTGAAGCTTTCTTT
.	19	TRBJ2-1	TRBV4-2	TRBD2	CASSHEFGTSGVRRNEQFF	TGTGCCAGCAGCCACGAATTCGGGACTAGCGGGGTGCGTCGCAATGAGCAGTTCTTC
.	12	TRBJ2-3	TRBV30	.	CAWSHGADTQYF	TGTGCCTGGAGTCACGGGGCAGATACGCAGTATTTT
.	15	TRBJ1-1	TRBV9	.	CASSVDWVRDTEAFF	TGTGCCAGCAGCGTAGACTGGGTCAGGGACACTGAAGCTTTCTTT
.	13	TRBJ1-1	TRBV7-2	TRBD1	CASSLRTGIEAFF	TGTGCCAGCAGCCTACGGACAGGGATTGAAGCTTTCTTT
.	12	TRBJ2-7	TRBV7-8	.	CASSFTSYEQYF	TGTGCCAGCAGCTTTACTAGCTACGAGCAGTACTTC
.	16	TRBJ1-2	TRBV19	TRBD1	CASSKRTGARDYGYTF	TGTGCCAGTAGCAAGCGAACAGGGGCCAGGGACTATGGCTACACCTTC
.	15	TRBJ2-6	TRBV5-8	.	CASSLRQAGANVLTF	TGTGCCAGCAGCTTGCGACAAGCTGGGGCCAACGTCCTGACTTTC
.	15	TRBJ2-5	TRBV6-1	.	CASSRDSLLQETQYF	TGTGCCAGCAGTCGTGACAGCTTACTCCAAGAGACCCAGTACTTC
.	15	TRBJ2-5	TRBV6-1	.	CASSEAGGGWETQYF	TGTGCCAGCAGTGAAGCAGGAGGAGGTTGGGAGACCCAGTACTTC
.	16	TRBJ2-1	TRBV5-1	TRBD2	CASSLLVLAGGGEQFF	TGCGCCAGCAGCTTGTTAGTTCTAGCGGGAGGGGGTGAGCAGTTCTTC
.	11	TRBJ1-2	TRBV10-2	.	CASSDRLGYTF	TGCGCCAGCAGCGACAGGCTTGGCTACACCTTC
once	18	TRBJ2-7	TRBV11-2	TRBD2	CASSQRRTSGTNPYEQYF	TGTGCCAGCAGCCAAAGAAGGACTAGCGGGACGAACCCCTACGAGCAGTACTTC
.	14	TRBJ1-4	TRBV19	TRBD1	CASSLQGASEKLFF	TGTGCCAGTAGCCTACAGGGGGCGAGTGAAAAACTGTTTTTT
.	13	TRBJ2-1	TRBV4-3	.	CASSQVGDNEQFF	TGCGCCAGCAGCCAAGTTGGAGACAATGAGCAGTTCTTC
.	15	TRBJ1-2	TRBV28	TRBD1	CASSLSRDRGDGYTF	TGTGCCAGCAGTTTATCACGGGACAGGGGGGATGGCTACACCTTC
.	18	TRBJ2-6	TRBV7-8	.	CASSLVPGYVSGANVLTF	TGTGCCAGCAGCTTAGTGCCAGGGTATGTCTCTGGGGCCAACGTCCTGACTTTC
few	13	TRBJ1-2	TRBV19	.	CASSIASGYGYTF	TGTGCCAGTAGTATAGCTAGTGGATATGGCTACACCTTC
once	15	TRBJ1-5	TRBV28	TRBD1	CASSSTGVGNQPQHF	TGTGCCAGCAGTTCGACAGGGGTCGGCAATCAGCCCCAGCATTTT
.	14	TRBJ2-4	TRBV19	TRBD1	CASREQGAGNIQYF	TGTGCCAGCCGGGAGCAGGGGGCAGGAAACATTCAGTACTTC
.	16	TRBJ1-2	TRBV2	.	CASSTTLRQYILSCTF	TGTGCCAGCAGTACCACCCTCCGACAGTATATATTGTCCTGCACCTTC
.	15	TRBJ2-5	TRBV9	TRBD2	CASSGTSGVQETQYF	TGTGCCAGCAGCGGGACTAGCGGGGTTCAAGAGACCCAGTACTTC
.	11	TRBJ1-1	TRBV19	.	CASLTNTEAFF	TGTGCCAGCCTAACGAACACTGAAGCTTTCTTT
.	12	TRBJ2-3	TRBV7-9	.	CASTQEGATQYF	TGTGCCAGCACGCAGGAGGGAGCTACGCAGTATTTT
.	13	TRBJ2-7	TRBV4-2	.	CANVGGSSYEQYF	TGTGCCAACGTGGGGGGATCGTCCTACGAGCAGTACTTC
few	13	TRBJ1-1	TRBV6-5	.	CASSSTLRGSAFF	TGTGCCAGCAGTTCCACCCTCCGGGGGTCGGCTTTCTTT
.	14	TRBJ2-1	TRBV9	TRBD2	CASSLRELVNEQFF	TGTGCCAGCTCGTTGCGGGAGCTTGTAAATGAGCAGTTCTTC
.	11	TRBJ2-3	TRBV7-2	.	CASSLTDTQYF	TGTGCCAGCAGCCTCACAGATACGCAGTATTTT
.	16	TRBJ2-4	TRBV11-3	TRBD2	CASSLTSGGTKNIQYF	TGTGCCAGCAGCCTCACTAGCGGGGGCACCAAAAACATTCAGTACTTC
.	16	TRBJ2-3	TRBV18	.	CASSTDSDRSTDTQYF	TGTGCCAGCTCGACTGACTCTGACAGAAGCACAGATACGCAGTATTTT
.	16	TRBJ2-1	TRBV2	TRBD2	CASSPLAGGGRPEQFF	TGTGCCAGCAGTCCTCTAGCGGGTGGAGGCCGACCTGAGCAGTTCTTC
.	16	TRBJ1-2	TRBV27	.	CASSLSSFDRFYGYTF	TGTGCCAGCAGTTTATCGTCCTTTGACAGGTTCTATGGCTACACCTTC
.	13	TRBJ2-1	TRBV12-5	.	CASGLDRRNEQFF	TGTGCTAGTGGTTTGGATCGCAGGAATGAGCAGTTCTTC
.	15	TRBJ2-7	TRBV7-9	.	CASSPGPRQIYEQYF	TGTGCCAGCAGCCCAGGACCCCGACAGATCTACGAGCAGTACTTC
.	17	TRBJ2-1	TRBV15	.	CATSRDLNSRSNNEQFF	TGTGCCACCAGCAGAGATTTGAACTCCCGGTCAAACAATGAGCAGTTCTTC
.	15	TRBJ2-7	TRBV10-2	TRBD1	CASGWGTAISYEQYF	TGCGCCAGCGGTTGGGGGACAGCAATCTCCTACGAGCAGTACTTC
.	16	TRBJ2-5	TRBV6-6	TRBD1	CASSSTGTGGQETQYF	TGTGCCAGCAGTTCCACCGGGACAGGGGGCCAAGAGACCCAGTACTTC
.	15	TRBJ2-7	TRBV5-4	TRBD2	CASSSGLADSYEQYF	TGTGCCAGCAGCTCCGGACTAGCGGATTCCTACGAGCAGTACTTC
.	14	TRBJ1-2	TRBV5-4	.	CASSVTGENYGYTF	TGTGCCAGCAGCGTGACGGGGGAGAACTATGGCTACACCTTC
few	13	TRBJ2-5	TRBV11-3	.	CASSLNQRETQYF	TGTGCCAGCAGCTTAAACCAGCGAGAGACCCAGTACTTC
.	14	TRBJ1-5	TRBV7-9	TRBD1	CASSPDRVHQPQHF	TGTGCCAGCAGTCCGGACAGGGTGCATCAGCCCCAGCATTTT